The T cell receptor beta chain described here comes from a study of shared clonotypes between healthy human individuals. The germline gives CDR1 LNHDA, CDR2 SQIVND (reference sequence). This CDR3 has 15 residues. The V end was cut by 4 bases, the J end by 4 bases, with 16 bases between. TCRdb's copy holds only in-frame clones and misses some; the assay was immunoSEQ multiplex PCR. The sample contains roughly 510,000 clones, 60% to 80% of which appear only once. Sequencing was done on a sample of PBMCs. The TCR comes from a woman aged 40 to 50 in good health. Some clones in this sample may be carry-over from other donors' samples. The chain is built from TRBV19 and TRBJ1-1, with D perhaps matching TRBD1 (5 bases). The CDR3 DNA reads as TGTGCCAGTAGTACTCTCCCGGGGGTAGGCACTGAAGCTTTCTTT. It translates to CASSTLPGVGTEAFF.